This TCR beta chain originates from a study of blood T cell repertoires in COVID-19. In the original workflow: Reference gene primer amplification gave estimated nucleated cell counts. The assay was immunoSEQ multiplex PCR, and TCRdb's table has in-frame clones only and misses some. V and J calls and clone size come straight from that table; D and trimming were deduced from the DNA. The sample contains tens of thousands of clones, 80% to 95% of which appear only once. The table lists this clone with a count of one. This CDR3 has 13 amino acids. V gave up 3 bases and J gave up 4 bases, with 7 bases separating them. Germline loops: CDR1 LNHDA, CDR2 SQIVND (reference sequence). Enrolled during active infection, Seattle patients were then followed longitudinally.

V usage is TRBV19 and J usage is TRBJ1-5; TRBD1 might be the D (5 bases). The origin of this receptor is a man over 45 with COVID-19, enrolled during active disease. Sequencing was carried out using peripheral blood. The DNA of the CDR3 is TGTGCCAGTAGTATTTCAGGGAATCAGCCCCAGCATTTT. It specifies CASSISGNQPQHF.